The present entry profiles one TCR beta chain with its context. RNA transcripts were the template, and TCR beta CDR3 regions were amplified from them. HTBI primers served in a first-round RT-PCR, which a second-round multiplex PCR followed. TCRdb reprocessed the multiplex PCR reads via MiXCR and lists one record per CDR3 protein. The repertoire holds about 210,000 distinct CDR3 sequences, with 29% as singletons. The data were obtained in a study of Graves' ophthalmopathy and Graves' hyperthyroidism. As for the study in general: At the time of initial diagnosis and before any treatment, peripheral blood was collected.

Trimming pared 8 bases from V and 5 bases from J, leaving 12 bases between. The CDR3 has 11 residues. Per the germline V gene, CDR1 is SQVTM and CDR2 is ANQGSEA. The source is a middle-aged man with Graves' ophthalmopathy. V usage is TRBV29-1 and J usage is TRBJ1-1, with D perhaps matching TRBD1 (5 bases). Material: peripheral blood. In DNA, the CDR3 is TGCAGCTGCACCGGGGGGACTGAAGCTTTCTTT. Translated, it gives CSCTGGTEAFF.